Given below is one TCR beta chain in context. The antigen it recognizes is unknown. No quality values exist for individual bases; no much larger clone is one base distant. The data stem from a study of blood T cell repertoires in COVID-19 (dated by TCRdb to the early 2020s). In the study overall: Samples covering the acute and convalescent phases of COVID-19 were provided by collaborators in the United States, Italy and Spain. A de-identified subject ID, COVID-19 status, age in years and sex were almost always included in the sample metadata. The repertoires were released in a freely available public database meant as a resource for research on the immune response to SARS-CoV-2. Subjects who had been exposed to COVID-19, were actively infected with it, or had recovered from it provided the deeply sampled blood TCRbeta repertoires that made up the dataset. Samples were obtained from the ongoing ImmuneRACE study (first 160 participants) and from over a thousand subjects provided by 6 global collaborators. The prospective study material was composed of cDNA or gDNA derived from T cells, B-cell-depleted T cells, or PBMCs. HLA class I and class II types, where available, came from metadata supplied by the sample provider rather than from assay-based typing. Overall study results and their limits: The amount of clinical and demographic metadata varied by source and participant and was provided uncurated.

TCRbeta CDR3 regions were amplified from genomic DNA using the immunoSEQ Assay, a bias-controlled multiplex PCR. In the source study's methods: Nucleated cell counts per sample were estimated from amplification of reference gene primers within the assay. To quantify the absolute abundance of each unique TCRbeta CDR3 rearrangement, sequence reads were collapsed and filtered. For each sample, productive Simpson clonality was calculated as the square root of Simpson's diversity index across productive rearrangements. In TCRdb, the immuneACCESS table is reduced to in-frame sequences with V and J assigned. These tables do not hold every clone; where another copy was compared, an unresolved V gene accounts for under half, and the others remain unexplained. The V and J calls and clone size were taken over from that table, and D and trimming were inferred from the DNA. Here the sample has 55,000 to 70,000 clones; over 75% occur a single time. Roughly 3.6% of the sample is taken by the ten largest.

Taken from the germline V gene, the CDR1 and CDR2 loops are MNHEY and SVGEGT. The CDR3 sequence holds 15 residues, the cysteine and phenylalanine included. CDR3 DNA is the only sequence kept; it has 45 bases, read in frame from the first base. At the junction V is shortened by 2 bases and J by 6 bases; bases outside the gene matches: 6. Whole blood was collected in K2EDTA tubes by collaborating institutions according to the institutions' own protocols. For TCRbeta analysis, collaborator samples were shipped as frozen whole blood, as isolated PBMCs, or as DNA extracted from either sample type. The V and J segments used are TRBV6-2 or TRBV6-3 and TRBJ2-3, with 9 central nucleotides matching TRBD2. The source is a woman at least 80 years old with acute or convalescent COVID-19. Sequenced material: peripheral blood. Here the CDR3 is given as CASSYGLASADTQYF. The nucleotides are TGTGCCAGCAGTTACGGACTAGCGTCGGCCGATACGCAGTATTTT.